The sequence of this T cell receptor (beta chain) was determined in a study of T cell responses to AZD1222 COVID-19 vaccine. Sequenced by immunoSEQ multiplex PCR; TCRdb stores in-frame clones only, minus some. The sample has about 150,000 clones, 75% to 90% seen once. Remarks on this clone: The antigen remains unidentified.

Deletions cut 0 bases from V and 6 bases from J, with 16 bases between. CDR1 is MNHEY and CDR2 is SVGAGI in the germline V gene. The CDR3 length is 16 residues. Points from the study as a whole: At 160-218 and 743-854, vaccine-associated CD4 TCRs were dominant, and they spanned spike. The breadth and depth of Spike-specific TCRs increased once two AZD1222 doses had been given. Of spike-specific TCRs, nearly half reportedly target regions left unmutated in variants.

This chain links TRBV6-5 with TRBJ2-3; D not certain. The origin of this receptor is an adult in good health. This specimen was peripheral blood, taken on day 0 of AZD1222 vaccination. CDR3 in amino acids: CASSYSTVSTGDTQYF. The CDR3, as DNA: TGTGCCAGCAGTTACTCAACGGTGAGCACCGGGGATACGCAGTATTTT.